The 23 T cell receptor beta chains presented below share a single source sample, sequenced in a study of cytomegalovirus exposure and HLA in healthy donors. The study ran its PCR with 60 Vbeta and 13 Jbeta primers. Clones were read by immunoSEQ multiplex PCR, and TCRdb kept only the in-frame ones, dropping some. The data show 150,000 to 200,000 clones, roughly four fifths seen once. The source material was PBMCs. The receptors come from a woman between 35 and 50 years old in good health and CMV-seronegative.

The J gene is TRBJ2-3, the V gene TRBV5-1, with a weak D call TRBD2 (6 bases). The germline V gene has CDR1 SGHRS and CDR2 YFSETQ. The V gene lost 0 bases and the J gene lost 2 bases, with 10 bases spanning the gap. The CDR3 totals 15 residues. The CDR3 sequence: CASSLAGGITDTQYF. The CDR3 DNA reads as TGCGCCAGCAGCTTGGCCGGCGGGATCACAGATACGCAGTATTTT.

V usage is TRBV29-1 and J usage is TRBJ1-2; 7 bases line up with TRBD1. V was pared by 0 bases and J by 6 bases, with 4 bases of the junction left unmatched. The length of the CDR3 is 13 residues. Germline CDR1 SQVTM, CDR2 ANQGSEA. Written as DNA, the CDR3 is TGCAGCGTTGAAGACACGGACAGGAATGGCTACACCTTC. Its translation: CSVEDTDRNGYTF.

The V call is TRBV7-9, the J call TRBJ1-2; no definite D call. CDR3 length equals 14 residues. V lost 5 bases and J lost 2, with 12 bases in between. Germline CDR1 and CDR2: SEHNR and FQNEAQ (reference sequence). The CDR3 region has the DNA TGTGCCAGCAGCCCTGGGAGGGCGAACTATGGCTACACCTTC. Residues: CASSPGRANYGYTF.

This sequence joins TRBV5-1 and TRBJ2-1, with TRBD2 identical over 8 bases. V shed 0 bases and J 7 bases; nucleotides not matched to a gene: 6. The CDR3 sequence is 15 residues long. Germline-derived CDR1 and CDR2 are SGHRS and YFSETQ. Here the CDR3 reads CASSLELAVGNEQFF. The CDR3 region has the DNA TGCGCCAGCAGCTTGGAACTAGCGGTTGGTAATGAGCAGTTCTTC.

The gene calls are TRBV13 and TRBJ2-2, with D perhaps matching TRBD2 (6 bases). V lost 5 bases to trimming and J lost 0 bases, with 16 bases between them. The CDR3 is 17 residues long. CDR1 and CDR2 (germline): PRHDT, FYEKMQ (reference sequence). CDR3 protein: CASSVPAGISNTGELFF. The CDR3 nucleotides are TGTGCCAGCAGCGTACCCGCGGGAATCTCGAACACCGGGGAGCTGTTTTTT. Variable domain in full (rest from reference TRBV13 and TRBJ2-2): AAGVIQSPRHLIKEKRETATLKCYPIPRHDTVYWYQQGPGQDPQFLISFYEKMQSDKGSIPDRFSAQQFSDYHSELNMSSLELGDSALYFCASSVPAGISNTGELFFGEGSRLTVL.

This clone occurred a few times. This rearrangement joins TRBV18 to TRBJ2-1, with TRBD1 identical over 9 bases. J was trimmed by 8 bases and V by 5 bases; bases with no gene match: 7. Germline V gene lookup returns CDR1 KGHSH and CDR2 LQKENI. The length of the CDR3 is 14 residues. The CDR3 is CASSGQGSEDEQFF. The CDR3 nucleotides read TGTGCCAGCTCAGGACAGGGGAGTGAGGATGAGCAGTTCTTC.

This clone was recorded only once. The chain uses TRBV7-2 and TRBJ2-2; weak D call: TRBD2 (5 bases). CDR1 and CDR2 (germline): SGHTA, FQGNSA. CDR3 length: 16 amino acids. V lost 1 base and J lost 4, with 13 bases in between. CDR3 sequence: CASSLGGSSGTGELFF. CDR3 bases: TGTGCCAGCAGCTTAGGAGGGAGTTCCGGCACCGGGGAGCTGTTTTTT.

The chain links TRBV30 to TRBJ2-3; D remains ambiguous. V was cut by 2 bases and J by 2 bases, with 5 bases left in between. Germline V lookup: CDR1 GTSNPN, CDR2 SVGIG (reference sequence). This CDR3 has 12 residues. CDR3 DNA sequence: TGTGCCTGGAGTAGCGACACAGATACGCAGTATTTT. Translating it yields CAWSSDTDTQYF. The whole variable domain, filled in from reference TRBV30 and TRBJ2-3, reads SQTIHQWPATLVQPVGSPLSLECTVEGTSNPNLYWYRQAAGRGLQLLFYSVGIGQISSEVPQNLSASRPQDRQFILSSKKLLLSDSGFYLCAWSSDTDTQYFGPGTRLTVL.

The chain recombines TRBV30 with TRBJ2-2; D is perhaps TRBD2 (6 bases). V was shortened by 0 bases and J by 1 base, with 9 bases between the two germline ends. There are 15 residues in the CDR3. Germline CDR1 is GTSNPN and CDR2 is SVGIG (reference sequence). The CDR3: CAWSVGLVNTGELFF. In nucleotides, the CDR3 is TGTGCCTGGAGTGTGGGACTGGTGAACACCGGGGAGCTGTTTTTT.

This clone was detected only a few times. Here the CDR3 reads CASSPIDAGTGNEKLFF. The CDR3 coding sequence is TGTGCCAGCTCACCCATAGACGCCGGGACAGGGAATGAAAAACTGTTTTTT. The gene calls are TRBV18 and TRBJ1-4; TRBD1 matches 9 bases. This CDR3 contains 17 residues. The germline CDR1 and CDR2 sequences are KGHSH and LQKENI. After removal of 3 bases from V and 5 bases from J, the junction contained 10 bases not matched to a gene.

The CDR3 protein is CASSGQGSDTQYF. DNA for the CDR3: TGTGCCAGCAGTGGACAGGGGTCAGATACGCAGTATTTT. This chain uses TRBV9 with TRBJ2-3; 9 nucleotides align to TRBD1. The germline V gene encodes CDR1 SGDLS and CDR2 YYNGEE. The CDR3 loop spans 13 amino acids. V shed 5 bases, J shed 4 bases, and the junction held 2 bases outside the gene matches.

In its sample, this clone was seen a few times. The chain links TRBV7-3 to TRBJ1-2, with 12 bases fitting TRBD1. The CDR3 has 17 residues. Germline V gene sequence: CDR1 SGHTA, CDR2 FQGTGA. Trimming at V came to 0 bases and at J to 8 bases, leaving 10 bases not matched to a gene. The CDR3 DNA reads as TGTGCCAGCAGCTTAACATCCGCCGGGACAGGGGGCGAGGGCTACACCTTC. Residues: CASSLTSAGTGGEGYTF.

The gene calls are TRBV2 and TRBJ1-2; D is unresolved. Germline CDR1 reads SNHLY; CDR2 reads FYNNEI. The CDR3 contains 14 residues. The V gene lost 8 bases and the J gene lost 2 bases, with 15 bases spanning the gap. CDR3 region: CASEDTPINYGYTF. CDR3 nucleotides: TGTGCCAGCGAAGACACCCCGATAAACTATGGCTACACCTTC.

This chain uses TRBV29-1 with TRBJ2-7; tentatively, D is TRBD1 (6 bases). V lost 3 bases and J 5 bases, leaving 14 bases between the germline ends. The CDR3 is 13 residues long. Germline CDR1 SQVTM, CDR2 ANQGSEA. CDR3 coding DNA: TGCAGCGTTGACCCACAGGGAACCAACGAGCAGTACTTC. This sequence encodes CSVDPQGTNEQYF.

The chain is built from TRBV19 and TRBJ2-5; 8 nucleotides align to TRBD2. Unmatched junction bases numbered 11, after V lost 9 bases and J lost 5 bases. The CDR3 length is 14 residues. The germline gives CDR1 LNHDA, CDR2 SQIVND (reference sequence). The CDR3 sequence: CARWSGLVPETQYF. The CDR3 DNA is TGTGCCAGATGGTCGGGACTAGTCCCCGAGACCCAGTACTTC. Variable domain in full (rest from reference TRBV19 and TRBJ2-5): DGGITQSPKYLFRKEGQNVTLSCEQNLNHDAMYWYRQDPGQGLRLIYYSQIVNDFQKGDIAEGYSVSREKKESFPLTVTSAQKNPTAFYLCARWSGLVPETQYFGPGTRLLVL.

The rearrangement links TRBV28 to TRBJ1-2, with 7 bases matching TRBD1. J was trimmed by 10 bases and V by 6 bases; bases with no gene match: 20. Germline values: CDR1 MDHEN, CDR2 SYDVKM. The length of the CDR3 is 16 residues. As DNA, the CDR3 is TGTGCCAGCAGCCCCGGTTTTGCGGGGGGACAGAGCCTCTACACCTTC. This encodes CASSPGFAGGQSLYTF.

V and J are TRBV11-2 and TRBJ2-2, with D perhaps matching TRBD2 (5 bases). V lost 5 bases to trimming and J lost 2 bases, with 12 bases between them. Germline V gene data show CDR1 as SGHAT and CDR2 as FQNNGV. The CDR3 totals 15 residues. The CDR3 here is CASSREWANTGELFF. CDR3 coding DNA: TGTGCCAGCAGCCGGGAATGGGCTAACACCGGGGAGCTGTTTTTT.

In this sample, this clone turned up a few times. The rearrangement joins TRBV27 to TRBJ1-1, with D possibly matching TRBD1 (5 bases). The ends were cut back, 6 bases at V and 3 bases at J, with 11 bases in the middle. This CDR3 contains 13 residues. CDR1 and CDR2 from the germline V gene are MNHEY and SMNVEV (reference sequence). The CDR3 loop is CASSLGTYTEAFF. CDR3 bases: TGTGCCAGCAGCCTTGGGACTTACACTGAAGCTTTCTTT.

J is TRBJ2-1 and V is TRBV7-9; D is possibly TRBD2 (6 bases). Germline V gene sequence: CDR1 SEHNR, CDR2 FQNEAQ (reference sequence). The CDR3 extends over 16 amino acids. V was shortened by 1 base and J by 4 bases, with 14 bases between the two germline ends. This chain's CDR3 is CASSLVGRPSYNEQFF. CDR3 DNA: TGTGCCAGCAGCTTAGTAGGGAGGCCATCTTACAATGAGCAGTTCTTC.

The chain employs TRBV30 and TRBJ2-2, with TRBD1 matching over 8 bases. This CDR3 has 14 residues. With 5 bases clipped from V and 1 base from J, the junction kept 3 bases outside the gene matches. Germline V gene data show CDR1 as GTSNPN and CDR2 as SVGIG (reference sequence). The CDR3 spells CAWETGVNTGELFF. The CDR3 nucleotides are TGTGCCTGGGAGACAGGGGTGAACACCGGGGAGCTGTTTTTT.

This clone occurred once. The chain employs TRBV19 and TRBJ2-2; a possible D gene is TRBD2 (6 bases). The CDR3 has 14 residues. V shed 4 bases and J shed 1 base, with 7 bases lying between them. Per germline, CDR1 LNHDA and CDR2 SQIVND (reference sequence). CDR3 DNA sequence: TGTGCCAGTAGTAGGGGACTGAACACCGGGGAGCTGTTTTTT. It encodes CASSRGLNTGELFF.

This clone appeared a few times. V gene TRBV28 combines with J gene TRBJ1-4; D uncertain. The V end lost 2 bases, the J end lost 6 bases, and 4 bases lay between the germline ends. CDR1 is MDHEN and CDR2 is SYDVKM in the germline V gene. This CDR3 is 12 amino acids long. The CDR3 nucleotides are TGTGCCAGCAGTTTAACACATGAAAAACTGTTTTTT. It encodes CASSLTHEKLFF.

In DNA, the CDR3 is TGTGCCATCAGGGCCGACGGGGCTGGAAACACCATATATTTT. Translated, it gives CAIRADGAGNTIYF. The V and J genes are TRBV10-3 and TRBJ1-3, with unresolved D. The CDR3 runs to 14 residues. The germline V gene encodes CDR1 ENHRY and CDR2 SYGVKD. Trimming removed 6 bases from V and 2 bases from J, with 11 bases in between.